Listed below are T cell receptor beta chains from one sample, sequenced in a study of beta chain features in type 1 diabetes. Clones were sequenced by immunoSEQ multiplex PCR, and TCRdb holds only the in-frame ones, with some missing. The profile shows 150,000 to 170,000 clones, approximately 8.1% of them singletons. The material sequenced was central memory CD4+ T cells from blood. These receptors were obtained from a man aged 18 to 30 in good health. Each CDR3 is given with its conserved first and last residue. A D gene is named only where the DNA matches it firmly. Clone size appears in some rows only: once, few, many, or a class for an expanded clone.

v_call	j_call	d_call	clone_size	cdr3_nt	cdr3_aa
TRBV7-2	TRBJ2-3	-	few	TGTGCCAGCAGCTCTGACTGGGGCACAGATACGCAGTATTTT	CASSSDWGTDTQYF
TRBV5-1	TRBJ1-1	-	few	TGCGCCAGCAGCTTGGCGAGTGGCGGCGGAGCTTTCTTT	CASSLASGGGAFF
TRBV7-6	TRBJ1-3	-	-	TGTGCCAGCAGCTTAACAGTCGTCGGAAACACCATATATTTT	CASSLTVVGNTIYF
TRBV7-9	TRBJ1-1	TRBD1	-	TGTGCCAGCAGCTTCCAGGGGGCGCGGGACACTGAAGCTTTCTTT	CASSFQGARDTEAFF
TRBV6-5	TRBJ1-2	-	few	TGTGCCAGCAGTTACGCCGGGGACTATGGCTACACCTTC	CASSYAGDYGYTF
TRBV18	TRBJ2-7	-	few	TGTGCCAGCTCTCCCGAAGGGGCGGACGAGCAGTACTTC	CASSPEGADEQYF
TRBV5-1	TRBJ2-5	TRBD1	few	TGCGCCAGCAGTTCGACCCAGGGGGCCCAAGAGACCCAGTACTTC	CASSSTQGAQETQYF
TRBV18	TRBJ2-7	-	-	TGTGCCAGCTCACCAGAGGGTCTCGCGTCCTACGAGCAGTACTTC	CASSPEGLASYEQYF
TRBV4-1	TRBJ1-5	TRBD1	-	TGCGCCAGCAGCCAAGGGACAGGGGCCGGTAGTCAGCCCCAGCATTTT	CASSQGTGAGSQPQHF
TRBV5-5	TRBJ2-5	-	-	TGTGCCAGCAGTCCCGGGACAACCCAAGAGACCCAGTACTTC	CASSPGTTQETQYF
TRBV11-2	TRBJ2-7	TRBD2	few	TGTGCCAGCAGCTTGGGTCTAGCGGTATCCTACGAGCAGTACTTC	CASSLGLAVSYEQYF
TRBV2	TRBJ1-5	TRBD1	few	TGTGCCAGCAGGGAGACAGGGGGCAATCAGCCCCAGCATTTT	CASRETGGNQPQHF
TRBV7-9	TRBJ1-1	-	few	TGTGCCAGCGCACAGGGACCGAACACTGAAGCTTTCTTT	CASAQGPNTEAFF
TRBV7-2	TRBJ2-3	TRBD2	-	TGTGCCAGCAGCCCGGGACTAGCGGGTTCGGTTACGCAGTATTTT	CASSPGLAGSVTQYF
TRBV27	TRBJ2-2	TRBD1	many	TGTGCCAGCAGTGGACAGGGGGCCACCGGGGAGCTGTTTTTT	CASSGQGATGELFF
TRBV4-3	TRBJ1-1	TRBD1	-	TGCGCCAGCAGCCAAGATCTCAGGGGGACCCAAGAAGCTTTCTTT	CASSQDLRGTQEAFF
TRBV2	TRBJ2-5	TRBD2	-	TGTGCCAGCGAACGGGAGGAGCAAGAGACCCAGTACTTC	CASEREEQETQYF
TRBV5-1	TRBJ2-5	-	many	TGCGCCAGCAGCCAGGACCAAGAGACCCAGTACTTC	CASSQDQETQYF
TRBV4-2	TRBJ2-5	TRBD2	many	TGTGCCAGCAGCCAAGATCGGGGGGGTAGCGGGCGGGAGACCCAGTACTTC	CASSQDRGGSGRETQYF
TRBV29-1	TRBJ2-5	TRBD2	many	TGCAGCGTTGGACAAAGCGGGGCCCAAGAGACCCAGTACTTC	CSVGQSGAQETQYF
TRBV9	TRBJ2-7	TRBD2	few	TGTGCCAGCAGCGTAGGTGGGACTATGACTACCGAGCAGTACTTC	CASSVGGTMTTEQYF
TRBV6-5	TRBJ1-2	-	-	TGTGCCAGCAGCCGCGGGGAGCCTGTCTATGGCTACACCTTC	CASSRGEPVYGYTF
TRBV18	TRBJ1-2	TRBD1	many	TGTGCCAGCTCAGCGGGACAGGGGGCGCGAACCTATGGCTACACCTTC	CASSAGQGARTYGYTF
TRBV5-4	TRBJ2-7	TRBD2	-	TGTGCCAGCAGCTTGGCGGCTAGCGGGAGATTCTCCGAGCAGTACTTC	CASSLAASGRFSEQYF
TRBV2	TRBJ2-5	TRBD2	-	TGTGCCTCCCTTGTTGGGCGGGGGGAAGAGACCCAGTACTTC	CASLVGRGEETQYF
TRBV4-3	TRBJ1-4	-	few	TGCGCCAGCAGCCACAACATCGCAACTAATGAAAAACTGTTTTTT	CASSHNIATNEKLFF
TRBV30	TRBJ1-2	TRBD1	few	TGTGCCTGGAGTGAGCGGAACAGGGGCTATGGCTACACCTTC	CAWSERNRGYGYTF
TRBV11-1	TRBJ2-7	TRBD1	-	TGTGCCAGCAGCTCAAGACAGGGATCCTACGAGCAGTACTTC	CASSSRQGSYEQYF
TRBV7-9	TRBJ2-5	TRBD1	-	TGTGCCAGCAGCTTAGAACAGGGGGCTGGGAGAAGAGAGACCCAGTACTTC	CASSLEQGAGRRETQYF
TRBV7-9	TRBJ1-5	TRBD1	-	TGTGCCAGCAGCTTAGCCACAGGGGGCCGTCAGCCCCAGCATTTT	CASSLATGGRQPQHF
TRBV5-1	TRBJ2-5	TRBD1	-	TGCGCCAGCAGCTGGACAGGGTTGGAGACCCAGTACTTC	CASSWTGLETQYF
TRBV6-5	TRBJ2-1	TRBD2	few	TGTGCCAGCAGTTACCGCCGGGGGGGCGATGAGCAGTTCTTC	CASSYRRGGDEQFF
TRBV13	TRBJ1-2	TRBD1	-	TGTGCCAGCAGCTTACAGGGGGGAGGCTATGGCTACACCTTC	CASSLQGGGYGYTF
TRBV2	TRBJ1-1	-	few	TGTGCCAGCCTCGGCTTTTATACAGAGAACACTGAAGCTTTCTTT	CASLGFYTENTEAFF
TRBV28	TRBJ2-7	TRBD1	few	TGTGCCAGCAGCCTGGGACAGAATTACGAGCAGTACTTC	CASSLGQNYEQYF
TRBV28	TRBJ1-1	-	few	TGTGCCAGCTACGAGGGATTTAGCGCTGAAGCTTTCTTT	CASYEGFSAEAFF
TRBV5-1	TRBJ1-1	-	-	TGCGCCAGCAGCCTTTCGAGCGGGACTGAAGCTTTCTTT	CASSLSSGTEAFF
TRBV30	TRBJ1-5	TRBD1	-	TGTGCCTGGAGTGTACGCCAGGGGGCCTTTAGCAATCAGCCCCAGCATTTT	CAWSVRQGAFSNQPQHF
TRBV13	TRBJ2-5	-	many	TGTGCCAGCAGCCGTACATTACAAGAGACCCAGTACTTC	CASSRTLQETQYF
TRBV2	TRBJ2-1	TRBD2	few	TGTGCCAGCAGGGGGGGACTAGCGGGATACAATGAGCAGTTCTTC	CASRGGLAGYNEQFF
TRBV7-3	TRBJ2-2	-	-	TGTGCCAGCAGCTTACAGGGCCCGAACACCGGGGAGCTGTTTTTT	CASSLQGPNTGELFF
TRBV30	TRBJ1-2	-	many	TGTGCCTGGAGACCAGGGAGGAACTATGGCTACACCTTC	CAWRPGRNYGYTF
TRBV29-1	TRBJ2-1	-	many	TGCAGCGTTACGACAGTCCCGCGAGGTGAGCAGTTCTTC	CSVTTVPRGEQFF
TRBV29-1	TRBJ2-3	TRBD2	few	TGCAGCGTTGAACAAAGAGGGCGGGGGGGTAGAGATACGCAGTATTTT	CSVEQRGRGGRDTQYF
TRBV28	TRBJ1-5	-	many	TGTGCCAGCAGGTTTTACTCAGGGGACACTACTCAGCCCCAGCATTTT	CASRFYSGDTTQPQHF
TRBV30	TRBJ1-2	-	few	TGTGCCTGGACGGGGGGCCACTATGGCTACACCTTC	CAWTGGHYGYTF
TRBV30	TRBJ1-4	-	few	TGTGCCCAGGGAAGGGGCGCTGATGAAAAACTGTTTTTT	CAQGRGADEKLFF
TRBV2	TRBJ2-7	TRBD1	few	TGTGCCAGCAGTGATGACAGGGGAAGCTCCTACGAGCAGTACTTC	CASSDDRGSSYEQYF